Shown below are 2 T cell receptor beta chains from a single sample sequenced in a study of human T cells and chemical hapten exposure. Described time point: patch test 3, about 24 weeks after DPC sensitization. The treatment was: therapeutic diphenylcyclopropenone sensitization with weekly scalp DPC. TCRdb redid the calling of the RACE reads with MiXCR, one entry per CDR3 protein. The sample has tens of thousands of distinct CDR3 sequences; roughly 12% are singletons. The sequenced sample was whole blood, obtained in connection with sensitization to the hapten diphenylcyclopropenone (DPC). The receptors were gathered from a man aged 30-40 years with alopecia areata. Some clones in this sample may be carry-over from other donors' samples.

J is TRBJ2-5 and V is TRBV7-3; 9 positions agree with TRBD2. After removal of 2 bases from V and 5 bases from J, the junction contained 6 bases not matched to a gene. Germline V gene data show CDR1 as SGHTA and CDR2 as FQGTGA. CDR3 length: 15 amino acids. Written as DNA, the CDR3 is TGTGCCAGCAGCTTAGACCGTCTAGCGGGGGAGACCCAGTACTTC. This encodes CASSLDRLAGETQYF.

This clonotype was seen a few times. V usage is TRBV20-1 and J usage is TRBJ2-5; D remains ambiguous. Germline V gene sequence: CDR1 DFQATT, CDR2 SNEGSKA (reference sequence). The V gene lost 1 base and the J gene lost 2 bases, with 17 bases spanning the gap. CDR3 length: 16 residues. CDR3 nucleotide sequence: TGCAGTGCTAGAGTCAATCCGAGTACTCGACAAGAGACCCAGTACTTC. Translating gives CSARVNPSTRQETQYF.